A single sample is the source of the 17 T cell receptor beta chains below, sequenced in a study of blood T cells in healthy people across ages. Through a sample-barcoded 5' primer and a J-beta primer mix, a second PCR was run for roughly 7 to 12 cycles. TCRdb reprocessed the 5' RACE reads via MiXCR and lists one record per CDR3 protein. This sample has 700,000 or so distinct CDR3 sequences, with around 43% found just once. Sequences were obtained from blood. The receptors stem from an elderly man in good health.

V usage is TRBV3-1 and J usage is TRBJ2-1, with D possibly called TRBD1 or TRBD2 (5 bases each). The J call may be in error: the DNA end matches TRBJ2-7 better. CDR3 length: 16 residues. Germline V gives CDR1 LGHDT, CDR2 YNNKEL (reference sequence). CDR3 in amino acids: CASSQEWGRRYNEQYF. The CDR3 coding sequence is TGTGCCAGCAGCCAAGAGTGGGGACGGCGATACAATGAGCAGTACTTC.

This clonotype was recorded at least ten times. The V gene is TRBV4-2, the J gene TRBJ2-1, with unresolved D. CDR3 length equals 16 residues. Germline assignment: CDR1 LGHNA and CDR2 YNFKEQ. Trimming removed 3 bases at V and 0 bases at J, with 12 bases between. The CDR3 DNA sequence: TGTGCCAGCAGCCAGGGCGACTTGGACTCCTACAATGAGCAGTTCTTC. This encodes CASSQGDLDSYNEQFF.

Concerning this clonotype itself: Compared with germline, one end of the junction differs, possibly owing to a read error. The V call is TRBV10-3, the J call TRBJ1-1; weak D call: TRBD1 (5 bases). The CDR3 runs to 15 residues. In germline, CDR1 is ENHRY, CDR2 SYGVKD. The CDR3 here is CAVSEVGVPNTEAFF. The CDR3 DNA sequence: TGTGCCGTCAGTGAGGTAGGGGTACCTAACACTGAAGCTTTCTTT.

The chain combines TRBV6-2 or TRBV6-3 with TRBJ2-6; D could derive from TRBD1 or TRBD2 (5 bases each). The V gene's germline CDR1 is MNHEY and CDR2 SVGEGT. The CDR3 is 15 residues long. Trimming took off 3 bases at V and 1 base at J, with 7 bases between the two ends. The CDR3 region has the DNA TGTGCCAGCAGTTATTGGGGGTCTGGGGCCAACGTCCTGACTTTC. Protein: CASSYWGSGANVLTF.

J is TRBJ2-3 and V is TRBV6-6; tentatively, D is TRBD2 (6 bases). V lost 6 bases, J lost 4 bases, and 14 bases lay in between. The CDR3 has 14 residues. Germline assignment: CDR1 MNHNY and CDR2 SVGAGI (reference sequence). CDR3 region: CASSPGLPPDTQYF. In nucleotides, the CDR3 is TGTGCCAGCAGCCCGGGACTCCCCCCAGATACGCAGTATTTT.

This clonotype was counted many times. The V call is TRBV6-2 or TRBV6-3, the J call TRBJ2-7, with 8 positions matching TRBD2. The CDR3 contains 13 residues. V was clipped by 5 bases and J by 6 bases; unmatched bases: 6. CDR1 is MNHEY, CDR2 SVGEGT, per germline. The CDR3 protein is CASSSSGMGEQYF. The CDR3 DNA reads as TGTGCCAGCAGTAGTAGCGGGATGGGCGAGCAGTACTTC.

Notes on this clonotype: Compared with germline, one end of the junction differs, possibly owing to a read error. The chain's CDR3 is CAGSPRSTDAKNIQYF. The CDR3 DNA sequence: TGTGCCGGCAGTCCCAGATCTACTGATGCCAAAAACATTCAGTACTTC. This sequence joins TRBV27 and TRBJ2-4; unclear D gene. The germline V gene has CDR1 MNHEY and CDR2 SMNVEV (reference sequence). This CDR3 spans 16 amino acids.

The V gene is TRBV9, the J gene TRBJ2-7; D ambiguous. This CDR3 has 14 amino acids. Germline loops: CDR1 SGDLS, CDR2 YYNGEE. V was shortened by 0 bases and J by 2 bases, with 9 bases between the two germline ends. CDR3 nucleotide sequence: TGTGCCAGCAGCGTAGACGCCCAGACCTACGAGCAGTACTTC. Translated: CASSVDAQTYEQYF.

This clonotype has a handful of counts. DNA of the CDR3: TGTGCCAGCAGTGACAGGGTGGGCTATGGCTACACCTTC. Its translation is CASSDRVGYGYTF. The chain uses TRBV25-1 and TRBJ1-2, with D perhaps matching TRBD1 (5 bases). V lost 3 bases, J lost 4 bases, and 9 bases lay in between. The CDR3 sequence is 13 residues long. Germline CDR1 MGHDK, CDR2 SYGVNS.

The V gene is TRBV9, the J gene TRBJ2-3; weak D call: TRBD2 (6 bases). This CDR3 contains 15 residues. Trimming pared 0 bases from V and 3 bases from J, leaving 11 bases between. The germline V gene has CDR1 SGDLS and CDR2 YYNGEE. CDR3: CASSVVQAGTDTQYF. CDR3 DNA: TGTGCCAGCAGCGTAGTACAGGCGGGAACAGATACGCAGTATTTT.

The sample holds a few counts of this clonotype. The V and J genes are TRBV24-1 and TRBJ2-3, with a tentative D call TRBD1 (6 bases). The germline gives CDR1 KGHDR, CDR2 SFDVKD. The germline V and J ends were trimmed by 7 bases and 5 bases, with 15 bases remaining between them. This CDR3 is 14 amino acids long. The CDR3 bases are TGTGCCACCAGCAATACAGGGTCGAAAGATACGCAGTATTTT. Its protein product is CATSNTGSKDTQYF.

The rearrangement joins TRBV6-5 to TRBJ2-1; D gene unclear. Trimming cost V 0 bases and J 12 bases, with 15 bases left between them. CDR1 is MNHEY, CDR2 SVGAGI, per germline. CDR3 length: 14 amino acids. In DNA form, the CDR3 reads TGTGCCAGCAGTTACTCCGAAGGTACAGCCGTGCAGTTCTTC. Protein: CASSYSEGTAVQFF.

The gene calls are TRBV14 and TRBJ2-3; D may match TRBD1 or TRBD2 (5 bases each). Trimming cost V 2 bases and J 1 base, with 10 bases left between them. Germline V CDR1 and CDR2: SGHDN, FVKESK. CDR3 length: 15 residues. In DNA form, the CDR3 reads TGTGCCAGCAGCCAATTCCCGGGACGCACAGATACGCAGTATTTT. It specifies CASSQFPGRTDTQYF.

The chain uses TRBV7-3 and TRBJ2-5, with 9 bases lining up with TRBD2. This CDR3 comprises 18 residues. Germline lookup yields CDR1 SGHTA and CDR2 FQGTGA. V lost 2 bases and J lost 1; bases outside the gene matches: 11. The CDR3 DNA reads as TGTGCCAGCAGCTTAGGGGCTTTAGCGGGAGCCACCCAAGAGACCCAGTACTTC. It codes for CASSLGALAGATQETQYF. The variable domain in full, with the rest retrieved from reference TRBV7-3 and TRBJ2-5, is GAGVSQTPSNKVTEKGKYVELRCDPISGHTALYWYRQSLGQGPEFLIYFQGTGAADDSGLPNDRFFAVRPEGSVSTLKIQRTERGDSAVYLCASSLGALAGATQETQYFGPGTRLLVL.

In this sample, this clonotype turned up a few times. The rearrangement links TRBV7-8 to TRBJ2-5, with 11 positions matching TRBD2. The tail of the sequence fits TRBJ2-7 better, so the J call may be wrong. This CDR3 has 15 residues. CDR1 and CDR2 from the germline V gene are SGHVS and FQNEAQ. The DNA for the CDR3 is TGTGCCAGCAGATACCCACTAGCGGGAGTTGACGAGCAGTACTTC. Residues: CASRYPLAGVDEQYF.

The chain couples TRBV5-5 to TRBJ2-1, with D uncertain. The CDR3 contains 14 residues. The germline V gene has CDR1 SGHKS and CDR2 YYEKEE (reference sequence). V gave up 0 bases and J gave up 10 bases, with 14 bases separating them. The CDR3, as DNA: TGTGCCAGCAGCTTGGTGGGCAGATCCTACGAGCAGTTCTTC. Its translation is CASSLVGRSYEQFF.

This rearrangement joins TRBV29-1 to TRBJ2-5; perhaps TRBD1 as D (5 bases). The J call may be in error: the DNA end matches TRBJ2-7 better. The germline V gene encodes CDR1 SQVTM and CDR2 ANQGSEA. The CDR3 runs to 12 residues. The CDR3 loop is CSVVRQTYEQYF. The CDR3 coding sequence is TGCAGCGTTGTAAGACAGACCTACGAGCAGTACTTC.